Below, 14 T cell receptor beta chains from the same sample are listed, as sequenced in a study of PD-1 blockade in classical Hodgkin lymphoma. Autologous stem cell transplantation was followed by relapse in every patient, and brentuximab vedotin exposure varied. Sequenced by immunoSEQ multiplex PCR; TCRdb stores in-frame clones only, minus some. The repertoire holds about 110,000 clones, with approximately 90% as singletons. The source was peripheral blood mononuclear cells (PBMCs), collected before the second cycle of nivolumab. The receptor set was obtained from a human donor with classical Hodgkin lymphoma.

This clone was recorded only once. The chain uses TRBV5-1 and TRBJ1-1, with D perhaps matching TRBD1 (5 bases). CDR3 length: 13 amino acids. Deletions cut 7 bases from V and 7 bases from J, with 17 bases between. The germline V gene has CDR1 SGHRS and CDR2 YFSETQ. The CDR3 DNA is TGCGCCAGCTTGGCCGGGGCAGGCGGTGAAGCTTTCTTT. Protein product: CASLAGAGGEAFF.

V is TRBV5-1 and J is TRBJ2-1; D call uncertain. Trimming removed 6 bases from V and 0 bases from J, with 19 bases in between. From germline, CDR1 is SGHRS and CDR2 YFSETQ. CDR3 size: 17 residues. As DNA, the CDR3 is TGCGCCAGCACCCCATTGGGAACGGCAAGCTCCTACAATGAGCAGTTCTTC. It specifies CASTPLGTASSYNEQFF. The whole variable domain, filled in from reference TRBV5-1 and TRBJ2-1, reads KAGVTQTPRYLIKTRGQQVTLSCSPISGHRSVSWYQQTPGQGLQFLFEYFSETQRNKGNFPGRFSGRQFSNSRSEMNVSTLELGDSALYLCASTPLGTASSYNEQFFGPGTRLTVL.

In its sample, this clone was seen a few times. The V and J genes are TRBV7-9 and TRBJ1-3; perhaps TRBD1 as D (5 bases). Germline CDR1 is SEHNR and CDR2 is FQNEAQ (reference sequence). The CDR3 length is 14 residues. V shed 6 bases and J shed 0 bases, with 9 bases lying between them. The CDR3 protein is CASRPQGSGNTIYF. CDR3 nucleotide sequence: TGTGCCAGCAGACCTCAGGGCTCTGGAAACACCATATATTTT.

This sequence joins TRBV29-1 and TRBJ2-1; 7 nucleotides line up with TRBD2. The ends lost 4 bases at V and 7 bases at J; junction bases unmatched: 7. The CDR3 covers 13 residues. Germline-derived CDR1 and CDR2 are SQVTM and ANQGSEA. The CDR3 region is CSVGRGSGNEQFF. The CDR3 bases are TGCAGCGTTGGACGCGGGAGTGGGAATGAGCAGTTCTTC.

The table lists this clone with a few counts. The CDR3 here is CATSRSGFHLTDTQYF. The CDR3 DNA reads as TGTGCCACCAGCAGATCTGGCTTCCACCTCACAGATACGCAGTATTTT. The V and J genes are TRBV15 and TRBJ2-3, with D unclear. CDR1 LNHNV and CDR2 YYDKDF come from the germline V gene (reference sequence). V lost 2 bases and J lost 2, with 14 bases in between. CDR3 length equals 16 residues.

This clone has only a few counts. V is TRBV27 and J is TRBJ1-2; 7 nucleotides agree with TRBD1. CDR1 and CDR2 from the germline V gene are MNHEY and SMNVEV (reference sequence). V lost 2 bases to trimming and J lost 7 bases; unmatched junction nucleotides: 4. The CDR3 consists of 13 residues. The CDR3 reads CASSLGPGGGYTF. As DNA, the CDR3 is TGTGCCAGCAGTTTAGGGCCAGGGGGTGGCTACACCTTC.

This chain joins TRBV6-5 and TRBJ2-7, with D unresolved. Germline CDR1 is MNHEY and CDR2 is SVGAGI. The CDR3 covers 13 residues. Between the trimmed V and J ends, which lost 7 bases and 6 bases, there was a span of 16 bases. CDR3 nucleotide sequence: TGTGCCAGCACCCCCCTCCCCCGTACCGAGCAGTACTTC. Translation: CASTPLPRTEQYF.

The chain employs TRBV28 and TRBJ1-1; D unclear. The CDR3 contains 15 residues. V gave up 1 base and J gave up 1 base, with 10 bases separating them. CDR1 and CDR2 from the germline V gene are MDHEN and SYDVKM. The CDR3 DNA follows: TGTGCCAGCAGTTTATACCCCGGGGAGAACACTGAAGCTTTCTTT. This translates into CASSLYPGENTEAFF.

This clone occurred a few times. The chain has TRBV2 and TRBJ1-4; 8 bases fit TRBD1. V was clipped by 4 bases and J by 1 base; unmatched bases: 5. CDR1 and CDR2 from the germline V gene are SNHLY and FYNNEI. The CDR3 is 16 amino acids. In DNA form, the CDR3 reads TGTGCCAGCAGTGGCACAGGGGGAATAACTAATGAAAAACTGTTTTTT. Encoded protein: CASSGTGGITNEKLFF.

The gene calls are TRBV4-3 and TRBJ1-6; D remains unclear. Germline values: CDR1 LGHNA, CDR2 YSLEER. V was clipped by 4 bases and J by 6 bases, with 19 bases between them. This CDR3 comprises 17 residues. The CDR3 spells CASSRRSYFEGNSPLHF. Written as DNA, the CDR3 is TGCGCCAGCAGCCGAAGGAGTTATTTCGAGGGTAATTCACCCCTCCACTTT.

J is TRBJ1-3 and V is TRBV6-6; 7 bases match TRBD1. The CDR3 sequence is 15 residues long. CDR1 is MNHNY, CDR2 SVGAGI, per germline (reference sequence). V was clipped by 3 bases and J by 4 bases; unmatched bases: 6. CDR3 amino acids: CASSYTTGTGNTIYF. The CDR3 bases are TGTGCCAGCAGTTATACGACAGGGACCGGAAACACCATATATTTT.

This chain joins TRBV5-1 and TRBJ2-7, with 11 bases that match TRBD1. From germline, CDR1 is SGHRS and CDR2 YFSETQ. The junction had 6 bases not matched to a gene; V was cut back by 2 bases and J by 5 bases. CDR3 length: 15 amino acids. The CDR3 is CASSFHGQGAHEQYF. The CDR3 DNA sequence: TGCGCCAGCAGCTTTCACGGACAGGGGGCCCACGAGCAGTACTTC.

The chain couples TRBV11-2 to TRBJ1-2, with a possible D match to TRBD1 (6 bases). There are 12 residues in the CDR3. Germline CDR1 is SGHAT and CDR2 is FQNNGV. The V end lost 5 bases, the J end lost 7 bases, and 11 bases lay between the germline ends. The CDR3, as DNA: TGTGCCAGCAGCCCCGGGACATTTGGCTACACCTTC. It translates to CASSPGTFGYTF.

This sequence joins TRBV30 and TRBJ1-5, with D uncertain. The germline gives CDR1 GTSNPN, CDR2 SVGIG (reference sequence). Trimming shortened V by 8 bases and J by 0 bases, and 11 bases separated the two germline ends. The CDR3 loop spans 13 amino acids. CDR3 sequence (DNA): TGTGCCGTAAGTTTTGGTAGCAATCAGCCCCAGCATTTT. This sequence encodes CAVSFGSNQPQHF.